These 8 T cell receptor beta chains share one sample of origin, sequenced in a study of early stage breast cancer tumors. The method was immunoSEQ multiplex PCR; TCRdb's version includes in-frame clones alone and lacks a portion of them. The table records tens of thousands of clones, 55% to 75% of them present only once. Input material: blood. All receptors derive from a person aged 45-60 years with breast cancer.

This clone came up once. The chain recombines TRBV29-1 with TRBJ2-7, with D perhaps matching TRBD2 (7 bases). The CDR3 is made up of 14 amino acids. The V gene's germline CDR1 is SQVTM and CDR2 ANQGSEA. The V end was cut by 6 bases, the J end by 9 bases, with 24 bases between. The CDR3 DNA reads as TGCAGCGTCGAGATCTCAGGGGCTGGGGGGGCGCAGTACTTC. Amino acids: CSVEISGAGGAQYF.

The chain has TRBV2 and TRBJ1-2; D is undetermined. CDR3 length equals 17 residues. V shed 2 bases and J shed 4 bases, with 20 bases lying between them. Germline-derived CDR1 and CDR2 are SNHLY and FYNNEI. The CDR3 protein is CASSERSGVGPVYGYTF. The DNA of the CDR3 is TGTGCCAGCAGTGAACGTAGCGGCGTTGGACCTGTCTATGGCTACACCTTC.

The CDR3 DNA reads as TGCGCCAGCAGCTTGGTGGTGGGTTACAATGAGCAGTTCTTC. Amino acids: CASSLVVGYNEQFF. V and J are TRBV5-1 and TRBJ2-1, with D unresolved. The V end was cut by 0 bases, the J end by 4 bases, with 8 bases between. The CDR3 contains 14 residues. Germline assignment: CDR1 SGHRS and CDR2 YFSETQ.

This clone showed up just a few times. The gene calls are TRBV4-2 and TRBJ1-2; the D gene is possibly TRBD1 (6 bases). The CDR3 covers 17 residues. V lost 5 bases to trimming and J lost 2 bases, with 21 bases between them. Germline CDR1 LGHNA, CDR2 YNFKEQ. This CDR3 is CASSTPLLQGPNYGYTF. CDR3 nucleotides: TGTGCCAGCAGCACACCCCTCCTACAGGGCCCCAACTATGGCTACACCTTC.

This rearrangement joins TRBV19 to TRBJ2-5, with 7 positions matching TRBD2. The CDR3 is made up of 14 amino acids. Germline V gene data show CDR1 as LNHDA and CDR2 as SQIVND (reference sequence). Trimming removed 6 bases from V and 4 bases from J; junction bases left unmatched: 8. The CDR3 DNA sequence: TGTGCCAGTAGCTCCGCGGGAGACTTAGAGACCCAGTACTTC. Amino acids: CASSSAGDLETQYF.

The gene calls are TRBV6-5 and TRBJ2-2; possible D gene TRBD2, 6 bases. CDR3 size: 14 residues. Per the germline V gene, CDR1 is MNHEY and CDR2 is SVGAGI. The ends were cut back, 10 bases at V and 1 base at J, with 13 bases in the middle. CDR3 protein: CATHPAGNTGELFF. DNA of the CDR3: TGTGCCACCCACCCAGCGGGGAACACCGGGGAGCTGTTTTTT.

The J gene is TRBJ2-2, the V gene TRBV19, with D unresolved. In germline, CDR1 is LNHDA, CDR2 SQIVND (reference sequence). The germline V and J ends were trimmed by 1 base and 3 bases, with 3 bases remaining between them. This CDR3 is built from 13 residues. Written as DNA, the CDR3 is TGTGCCAGTAGTATAGGAGACACCGGGGAGCTGTTTTTT. This sequence encodes CASSIGDTGELFF.

For the CDR3, the DNA is TGTGCCACCAGCAGGAAGGGGGCTGCTGGGACTAGATCCTACAATGAGCAGTTCTTC. Encoded protein: CATSRKGAAGTRSYNEQFF. The V call is TRBV15, the J call TRBJ2-1, with a weak D call TRBD2 (8 bases). Trimming took off 3 bases at V and 1 base at J, with 22 bases between the two ends. Per germline, CDR1 LNHNV and CDR2 YYDKDF (reference sequence). The CDR3 contains 19 residues.